This entry lists 26 T cell receptor beta chains sequenced from one sample in a study of blood T cell repertoires in COVID-19. The table came from immunoSEQ multiplex PCR; TCRdb's copy has only in-frame clones and leaves some out. The sample lists over 150,000 clones; 70% to 90% were seen once. The sample taken for sequencing was peripheral blood. All receptors derive from a man aged 50 or older who had recovered from COVID-19.

This clone was counted between two and nine times. The CDR3 loop is CASSSHMYTEAFF. CDR3 DNA: TGTGCCAGCAGCTCCCACATGTACACTGAAGCTTTCTTT. This chain joins TRBV7-2 and TRBJ1-1; the D is unclear. The CDR3 loop spans 13 amino acids. The germline V gene encodes CDR1 SGHTA and CDR2 FQGNSA. Trimming removed 4 bases from V and 3 bases from J, with 9 bases in between. The full variable domain, its missing parts supplied by reference TRBV7-2 and TRBJ1-1, is GAGVSQSPSNKVTEKGKDVELRCDPISGHTALYWYRQSLGQGLEFLIYFQGNSAPDKSGLPSDRFSAERTGGSVSTLTIQRTQQEDSAVYLCASSSHMYTEAFFGQGTRLTVV.

The chain employs TRBV6-5 and TRBJ2-5, with a possible D match to TRBD2 (6 bases). CDR3 length: 15 residues. In germline, CDR1 is MNHEY, CDR2 SVGAGI. Between the trimmed V and J ends, which lost 6 bases and 4 bases, there was a span of 18 bases. CDR3 protein: CASSHGGKGGETQYF. DNA of the CDR3: TGTGCCAGCAGCCACGGAGGGAAGGGAGGAGAGACCCAGTACTTC.

This clone showed up just a few times. This chain joins TRBV10-3 and TRBJ1-6, with D hard to call. Germline CDR1 and CDR2: ENHRY and SYGVKD. The ends were cut back, 2 bases at V and 0 bases at J, with 5 bases in the middle. The CDR3 contains 15 residues. The CDR3, as DNA: TGTGCCATCAGTGAGGAGGGCTCCTATAATTCACCCCTCCACTTT. Its protein product is CAISEEGSYNSPLHF.

This clone has only one observation. The rearrangement joins TRBV23-1 to TRBJ2-3; tentatively, D is TRBD2 (5 bases). TRBV23-1 is labeled an ORF, and its function is uncertain. V was cut by 0 bases and J by 4 bases, with 20 bases left in between. The length of the CDR3 is 18 residues. CDR3 nucleotides: TGCGCCAGCAGTCAATCGTATCCGGGAATTACCGGGGCAGATACGCAGTATTTT. This encodes CASSQSYPGITGADTQYF.

This chain joins TRBV28 and TRBJ1-2, with TRBD1 matching over 10 bases. Germline V CDR1 and CDR2: MDHEN, SYDVKM. J lost 0 bases, V lost 6 bases, and 1 base had no gene match. This CDR3 region has 14 residues. CDR3 DNA: TGTGCCAGCAGAGGACAGGGGGCTAACTATGGCTACACCTTC. Amino acids: CASRGQGANYGYTF.

CDR3 residues: CASSLGRAGNYGYTF. The DNA for the CDR3 is TGTGCCAGCAGCTTAGGTCGGGCAGGGAACTATGGCTACACCTTC. The chain employs TRBV7-2 and TRBJ1-2; D is possibly TRBD1 (5 bases). From germline, CDR1 is SGHTA and CDR2 FQGNSA. Trimming pared 1 base from V and 2 bases from J, leaving 11 bases between. The CDR3 runs to 15 residues.

V gene TRBV29-1 combines with J gene TRBJ2-3; TRBD1 might be the D (5 bases). CDR1 and CDR2 from the germline V gene are SQVTM and ANQGSEA. The V gene lost 3 bases and the J gene lost 6 bases, with 13 bases spanning the gap. CDR3 length: 13 residues. The CDR3: CSVDHWPGDTQYF. The DNA of the CDR3 is TGCAGCGTTGATCACTGGCCAGGGGATACGCAGTATTTT.

CDR3 loop: CASSLWRGSSISEQFF. The CDR3 nucleotides read TGTGCCAGCAGTTTATGGCGCGGGAGCTCGATTAGTGAGCAGTTCTTC. V usage is TRBV27 and J usage is TRBJ2-1; 7 nucleotides agree with TRBD2. The CDR3 is made up of 16 amino acids. From germline, CDR1 is MNHEY and CDR2 SMNVEV (reference sequence). The ends lost 1 base at V and 9 bases at J; junction bases unmatched: 12.

V is TRBV18 and J is TRBJ2-2; 8 bases agree with TRBD1. Germline lookup yields CDR1 KGHSH and CDR2 LQKENI. J gave up 6 bases and V 2 bases, and 2 bases lay outside the gene matches. The CDR3 is 14 amino acids. The CDR3 protein is CASSPNRGSGELFF. The CDR3 bases are TGTGCCAGCTCACCAAACAGGGGGTCCGGGGAGCTGTTTTTT. Full variable domain (remainder filled in from reference TRBV18 and TRBJ2-2): NAGVMQNPRHLVRRRGQEARLRCSPMKGHSHVYWYRQLPEEGLKFMVYLQKENIIDESGMPKERFSAEFPKEGPSILRIQQVVRGDSAAYFCASSPNRGSGELFFGEGSRLTVL.

The CDR3 DNA follows: TGTGCCAGCAATTTCTTGCCGGGAGCCGCGAACACTGAAGCTTTCTTT. Translating gives CASNFLPGAANTEAFF. The chain joins TRBV6-6 to TRBJ1-1; D is uncertain. Germline CDR1 MNHNY, CDR2 SVGAGI (reference sequence). This CDR3 has 16 residues. Trimming shortened V by 7 bases and J by 1 base, and 19 bases separated the two germline ends.

In nucleotides, the CDR3 is TGCGCCAGCAGCTTGACTAGCGGGAGGGGTGAGCAGTTCTTC. This sequence encodes CASSLTSGRGEQFF. The V call is TRBV5-1, the J call TRBJ2-1; 13 bases line up with TRBD2. CDR1 and CDR2 (germline): SGHRS, YFSETQ. The CDR3 sequence is 14 residues long. V lost 1 base to trimming and J lost 9 bases; unmatched junction nucleotides: 1.

The rearrangement joins TRBV5-1 to TRBJ2-1; TRBD1 aligns across 7 bases. This CDR3 comprises 15 residues. The V segment lost 0 bases and the J segment 2 bases; nucleotides outside the gene matches: 2. Germline V CDR1 and CDR2: SGHRS, YFSETQ. In DNA, the CDR3 is TGCGCCAGCAGCTTGGCGGGACAGACCTACAATGAGCAGTTCTTC. It specifies CASSLAGQTYNEQFF.

CDR3 nucleotide sequence: TGTGCCAGCAGTCCAACAGGGGTGAACACTGAAGCTTTCTTT. It specifies CASSPTGVNTEAFF. V usage is TRBV25-1 and J usage is TRBJ1-1, with 7 positions matching TRBD1. The CDR3 sequence is 14 residues long. CDR1 is MGHDK and CDR2 is SYGVNS in the germline V gene. V trimming: 5 bases; J trimming: 0 bases; junction bases outside the gene matches: 3.

This chain connects TRBV19 to TRBJ2-1; the D gene is possibly TRBD1 (6 bases). Per the germline V gene, CDR1 is LNHDA and CDR2 is SQIVND (reference sequence). Trimming left V 6 bases short and J 2 bases short, with 26 bases between. CDR3 size: 19 residues. CDR3 sequence (DNA): TGTGCCAGTAGAAACCCAAATTTTGGTACAGGGTCGACCTACAATGAGCAGTTCTTC. Translating gives CASRNPNFGTGSTYNEQFF. Filled out from reference TRBV19 and TRBJ2-1, the complete variable domain reads DGGITQSPKYLFRKEGQNVTLSCEQNLNHDAMYWYRQDPGQGLRLIYYSQIVNDFQKGDIAEGYSVSREKKESFPLTVTSAQKNPTAFYLCASRNPNFGTGSTYNEQFFGPGTRLTVL.

The CDR3 DNA follows: TGTGCCAGCAGTTTCGAGGTCTATGGCTACACCTTC. As protein: CASSFEVYGYTF. J is TRBJ1-2 and V is TRBV28; D gene ambiguous. The CDR3 is 12 amino acids. Trimming took 3 bases from V and 4 from J, leaving 6 bases between them. Germline CDR1 reads MDHEN; CDR2 reads SYDVKM.

V and J are TRBV6-5 and TRBJ1-1; no clear D gene. The CDR3 has 13 amino acids. Trimming removed 6 bases at V and 2 bases at J, with 10 bases between. From germline, CDR1 is MNHEY and CDR2 SVGAGI. CDR3 in amino acids: CASRRNHNTEAFF. DNA for the CDR3: TGTGCCAGCAGGCGAAATCATAACACTGAAGCTTTCTTT.

V and J are TRBV20-1 and TRBJ1-5; D is unresolved. Trimming removed 3 bases from V and 6 bases from J, with 3 bases in between. Germline values: CDR1 DFQATT, CDR2 SNEGSKA (reference sequence). The CDR3 length is 10 residues. CDR3 loop: CSASRQPQHF. Written as DNA, the CDR3 is TGCAGTGCTAGTCGTCAGCCCCAGCATTTT.

The chain uses TRBV5-1 and TRBJ2-7; maybe TRBD2 (5 bases). Germline assignment: CDR1 SGHRS and CDR2 YFSETQ. There are 13 residues in the CDR3. The V end was cut by 4 bases, the J end by 7 bases, with 15 bases between. The CDR3 region is CASSREYDLEQYF. The DNA of the CDR3 is TGCGCCAGCAGCAGGGAGTACGATTTGGAGCAGTACTTC.

A note on this clone: It is likely a read error, because the conserved phenylalanine at the end of the CDR3 is missing. No DNA is shown, since the ends of the CDR3 on it are uncertain; the CDR3 is the one TCRdb lists. The chain uses TRBV21-1 and TRBJ1-1; TRBD1, as called in the table, went unchecked against the DNA. TRBV21-1 is termed a pseudogene. The CDR3 length is 13 residues, termini included. CDR3 protein: CASSPRDRGGRMG.

The chain recombines TRBV29-1 with TRBJ2-3, with D tentatively TRBD2 (6 bases). The germline gives CDR1 SQVTM, CDR2 ANQGSEA. Deletions cut 4 bases from V and 1 base from J, with 12 bases between. This CDR3 region has 14 residues. DNA for the CDR3: TGCAGCGTTGGGAGGGTCGTTGGCACAGATACGCAGTATTTT. Its protein product is CSVGRVVGTDTQYF.

The CDR3 DNA reads TGTGCCAGCAGCGTAGCCGGGATCCAGGGGGGCACAGATACGCAGTATTTT. Encoded protein: CASSVAGIQGGTDTQYF. This chain connects TRBV9 to TRBJ2-3; TRBD1 matches at 7 bases. Trimming at V came to 0 bases and at J to 1 base, leaving 8 bases not matched to a gene. Germline V lookup: CDR1 SGDLS, CDR2 YYNGEE. The CDR3 contains 17 residues.

The chain links TRBV5-1 to TRBJ2-2; TRBD2 aligns across 7 bases. The CDR3 has 14 amino acids. Germline CDR1 is SGHRS and CDR2 is YFSETQ. V dropped 4 bases and J dropped 4; count of bases not matched to a gene: 4. This chain's CDR3 is CASSVRTSTGELFF. Written as DNA, the CDR3 is TGCGCCAGCAGCGTCAGGACTAGCACCGGGGAGCTGTTTTTT.

The genes are TRBV5-1 and TRBJ2-3; 8 nucleotides line up with TRBD1. Germline V lookup: CDR1 SGHRS, CDR2 YFSETQ. The CDR3 is 16 residues long. Trimming cost V 4 bases and J 0 bases; bases outside gene matches: 7. CDR3 nucleotides: TGCGCCAGCAGCATAGACAGGGGTGGGAGCACAGATACGCAGTATTTT. It codes for CASSIDRGGSTDTQYF.

V and J are TRBV14 and TRBJ1-4; D is perhaps TRBD1 (5 bases). This CDR3 is built from 13 residues. The germline gives CDR1 SGHDN, CDR2 FVKESK. V was clipped by 2 bases and J by 8 bases, with 9 bases between them. This CDR3 reads CASSQKTVEKLFF. The DNA for the CDR3 is TGTGCCAGCAGCCAAAAGACAGTCGAAAAACTGTTTTTT.

J is TRBJ1-1 and V is TRBV7-2; D possibly corresponds to TRBD1 (6 bases). V lost 2 bases to trimming and J lost 5 bases, with 9 bases between them. Germline loops: CDR1 SGHTA, CDR2 FQGNSA. The CDR3 has 13 amino acids. The CDR3 DNA sequence: TGTGCCAGCAGCTTAAAGGGGGAGACTGAAGCTTTCTTT. Protein: CASSLKGETEAFF. The full variable domain, rest sourced from reference TRBV7-2 and TRBJ1-1, is GAGVSQSPSNKVTEKGKDVELRCDPISGHTALYWYRQSLGQGLEFLIYFQGNSAPDKSGLPSDRFSAERTGGSVSTLTIQRTQQEDSAVYLCASSLKGETEAFFGQGTRLTVV.

This chain uses TRBV6-5 with TRBJ2-1; 10 nucleotides agree with TRBD2. Germline assignment: CDR1 MNHEY and CDR2 SVGAGI. V was clipped by 2 bases and J by 7 bases; unmatched bases: 8. The CDR3 is made up of 16 amino acids. The chain's CDR3 is CASSYGGGLAVNEQFF. The CDR3 nucleotides are TGTGCCAGCAGTTACGGGGGAGGACTAGCGGTTAATGAGCAGTTCTTC.